Presented here are 29 T cell receptor beta chains from one specimen sequenced in a study of CD8 T cells in Susac syndrome. With random hexamers, 0.5 to 1 ug RNA was reverse transcribed. TCRdb recomputed calls from the immunoSEQ multiplex PCR reads with MiXCR, one row per CDR3 protein. The table lists roughly 80,000 distinct CDR3 sequences, roughly 94% of them singletons. The specimen sequenced was CD8+ T cells from PBMCs. These receptors all stem from a human donor in good health.

The chain is built from TRBV11-2 and TRBJ2-6; possibly TRBD2 for D (6 bases). The germline V gene encodes CDR1 SGHAT and CDR2 FQNNGV. V lost 5 bases and J lost 4, with 21 bases in between. The length of the CDR3 is 18 residues. The CDR3 sequence is CASSPSAPNPRGANVLTF. The DNA of the CDR3 is TGTGCCAGCAGCCCTAGCGCGCCGAATCCGCGCGGGGCCAACGTCCTGACTTTC.

This chain uses TRBV5-1 with TRBJ2-1, with TRBD1 identical over 8 bases. Per the germline V gene, CDR1 is SGHRS and CDR2 is YFSETQ. The ends lost 7 bases at V and 8 bases at J; junction bases unmatched: 14. The CDR3 sequence is 15 residues long. CDR3 in amino acids: CASELGQGGTDEQFF. The CDR3 DNA reads TGCGCCAGCGAACTAGGACAGGGCGGAACGGATGAGCAGTTCTTC. Full variable domain (missing parts from reference TRBV5-1 and TRBJ2-1): KAGVTQTPRYLIKTRGQQVTLSCSPISGHRSVSWYQQTPGQGLQFLFEYFSETQRNKGNFPGRFSGRQFSNSRSEMNVSTLELGDSALYLCASELGQGGTDEQFFGPGTRLTVL.

V is TRBV11-1 and J is TRBJ1-5; D remains ambiguous. The CDR3 runs 14 residues. Germline assignment: CDR1 SGHAT and CDR2 FQDESV (reference sequence). V was shortened by 5 bases and J by 0 bases, with 8 bases between the two germline ends. CDR3: CASSLSHSNQPQHF. Written as DNA, the CDR3 is TGTGCCAGCAGCCTCTCCCATAGCAATCAGCCCCAGCATTTT.

The chain couples TRBV2 to TRBJ2-7, with D perhaps given as TRBD1 or TRBD2 (5 bases each). This CDR3 spans 14 amino acids. Germline CDR1 is SNHLY and CDR2 is FYNNEI. V was trimmed by 8 bases and J by 6 bases, leaving 20 bases between them. CDR3 protein: CASADSLGAGEQYV. The DNA for the CDR3 is TGTGCCAGCGCCGACTCTTTAGGGGCGGGCGAGCAGTACGTC.

V and J are TRBV20-1 and TRBJ1-1, with D perhaps matching TRBD1 (5 bases). The CDR3 is 14 residues long. Germline CDR1 is DFQATT and CDR2 is SNEGSKA (reference sequence). V lost 0 bases and J lost 5, with 13 bases in between. The CDR3 spells CSARDWDRGTEAFF. In nucleotides, the CDR3 is TGCAGTGCTAGAGATTGGGACCGGGGGACTGAAGCTTTCTTT.

CDR3 residues: CASSVAPDRGYYEQYF. The DNA of the CDR3 is TGTGCCAGCAGCGTAGCACCGGACAGGGGGTACTACGAGCAGTACTTC. This rearrangement joins TRBV9 to TRBJ2-7; 10 bases align to TRBD1. The CDR3 is made up of 16 amino acids. V shed 0 bases, J shed 3 bases, and the junction held 6 bases outside the gene matches. CDR1 and CDR2 (germline): SGDLS, YYNGEE.

This clonotype was seen just once. Its ends do not fully match the called genes, so a read error is possible. The V call is TRBV19, the J call TRBJ2-1; unclear D gene. Germline-derived CDR1 and CDR2 are LNHDA and SQIVND (reference sequence). The CDR3 covers 13 residues. This CDR3 is CASSTTGYNEQFF. In nucleotides, the CDR3 is TGTGCCAGCAGTACAACGGGTTACAATGAGCAGTTCTTC.

The sample holds a few counts of this clonotype. This sequence joins TRBV7-2 and TRBJ2-1; 13 nucleotides align to TRBD2. CDR1 and CDR2 from the germline V gene are SGHTA and FQGNSA. The trim removed 4 bases at V and 7 bases at J, leaving 4 bases unmatched. The length of the CDR3 is 15 residues. CDR3 nucleotides: TGTGCCAGCAGCTCCGGGACTAGCGGGAAGAATGAGCAGTTCTTC. It encodes CASSSGTSGKNEQFF.

The chain uses TRBV7-8 and TRBJ2-5; D not resolved. The V gene lost 1 base and the J gene lost 5 bases, with 11 bases spanning the gap. This CDR3 region has 14 residues. Germline values: CDR1 SGHVS, CDR2 FQNEAQ. The DNA of the CDR3 is TGTGCCAGCAGCTTAGTGGGCTCCCTGGAGACCCAGTACTTC. Amino acids: CASSLVGSLETQYF.

The rearrangement joins TRBV5-4 to TRBJ2-1, with a weak D call TRBD2 (6 bases). CDR1 and CDR2 (germline): SGHNT, YYREEE (reference sequence). This CDR3 has 16 residues. Deletions cut 1 base from V and 2 bases from J, with 13 bases between. In DNA form, the CDR3 reads TGTGCCAGCAGCTTGAATGGAGGGGCCACCTACAATGAGCAGTTCTTC. Amino acid sequence: CASSLNGGATYNEQFF.

V and J are TRBV4-1 and TRBJ2-3; tentative D call: TRBD1 (6 bases). Trimming left V 7 bases short and J 5 bases short, with 16 bases between. Looked up from germline, CDR1 is MGHRA and CDR2 is YSYEKL. This CDR3 comprises 14 residues. The CDR3 nucleotides are TGCGCCAGCACCCCGAGGGGGATGAGAGATACGCAGTATTTT. It encodes CASTPRGMRDTQYF.

The rearrangement uses TRBV29-1 and TRBJ2-7, with 9 bases aligning to TRBD2. The ends lost 3 bases at V and 2 bases at J; junction bases unmatched: 8. CDR3 size: 15 residues. CDR1 and CDR2 (germline): SQVTM, ANQGSEA. The CDR3, as DNA: TGCAGCGTTGAGGGGGAGGCTAGCGGGGCCTACGAGCAGTACTTC. Translating it yields CSVEGEASGAYEQYF.

The V and J genes are TRBV20-1 and TRBJ2-7; D unresolved. The CDR3 covers 13 residues. Germline V gives CDR1 DFQATT, CDR2 SNEGSKA (reference sequence). Trimming removed 0 bases at V and 1 base at J, with 7 bases between. This chain's CDR3 is CSARDLRSYEQYV. CDR3 DNA: TGCAGTGCTAGAGATCTGCGGTCCTACGAGCAGTACGTC.

The chain links TRBV6-5 to TRBJ1-4; 8 bases match TRBD1. The CDR3 is 15 amino acids. The germline V gene has CDR1 MNHEY and CDR2 SVGAGI. J gave up 8 bases and V 1 base, and 6 bases lay outside the gene matches. Here the CDR3 reads CASSYFQGAREKLFF. CDR3 nucleotides: TGTGCCAGCAGTTACTTTCAGGGGGCGAGGGAAAAACTGTTTTTT.

The chain joins TRBV27 to TRBJ1-2, with 8 bases aligning to TRBD1. The CDR3 length is 12 residues. Germline V gives CDR1 MNHEY, CDR2 SMNVEV (reference sequence). The V and J ends lost 10 bases and 6 bases, in that order; junction bases with no gene match: 7. CDR3 bases: TGTGCCACCGGGGGACAGGCGGATGGCTACACCTTC. Translating it yields CATGGQADGYTF.

This chain joins TRBV7-9 and TRBJ2-7; TRBD1 is a possible D gene (6 bases). The CDR3 loop spans 14 amino acids. The V gene's germline CDR1 is SEHNR and CDR2 FQNEAQ (reference sequence). Trimming left V 5 bases short and J 6 bases short, with 17 bases between. CDR3: CASSPGHGLGEQYF. The CDR3 DNA sequence: TGTGCCAGCAGCCCGGGACATGGGCTTGGCGAGCAGTACTTC.

The chain carries TRBV20-1 and TRBJ2-3; 7 bases are a match to TRBD2. The J segment lost 0 bases and the V segment lost 0 bases, leaving 3 bases of the junction unmatched. The CDR3 runs to 15 residues. Germline V gene data show CDR1 as DFQATT and CDR2 as SNEGSKA (reference sequence). CDR3 in amino acids: CSARDWGGSTDTQYF. CDR3 DNA: TGCAGTGCTAGAGATTGGGGAGGGAGCACAGATACGCAGTATTTT.

This chain connects TRBV5-4 to TRBJ1-1; no clear D. This CDR3 contains 13 residues. V was pared by 0 bases and J by 8 bases, with 11 bases between. Germline V gives CDR1 SGHNT, CDR2 YYREEE (reference sequence). CDR3 loop: CASSLGTASEAFF. Here the CDR3 DNA reads TGTGCCAGCAGCTTGGGGACGGCATCAGAAGCTTTCTTT.

The chain joins TRBV29-1 to TRBJ1-2, with 7 positions matching TRBD1. Germline CDR1 SQVTM, CDR2 ANQGSEA. V lost 7 bases and J lost 6; bases outside the gene matches: 8. The CDR3 is 12 residues long. In DNA, the CDR3 is TGCAGCGAGACAGGGAAGGAAAATGGCTACACCTTC. As protein: CSETGKENGYTF.

The rearrangement uses TRBV9 and TRBJ2-1, with D perhaps matching TRBD2 (6 bases). From germline, CDR1 is SGDLS and CDR2 YYNGEE. This CDR3 is built from 13 residues. Deletions cut 0 bases from V and 6 bases from J, with 7 bases between. As DNA, the CDR3 is TGTGCCAGCAGCGTAGGGAGGGCCAATGAGCAGTTCTTC. Protein product: CASSVGRANEQFF.

On this clonotype: The DNA is left out, because the CDR3 cannot be placed on it with certainty; the CDR3 is given as TCRdb lists it. This rearrangement joins TRBV6-5 to TRBJ2-1; the table assigns TRBD1, which was not confirmed against the DNA. Germline V gene data show CDR1 as MNHEY and CDR2 as SVGAGI. 16 amino acids form the CDR3, both terminal residues included. CDR3 region: CASSTSGQMNPNEQFF.

The rearrangement links TRBV10-3 to TRBJ2-7; D gene uncertain. Trimming pared 3 bases from V and 4 bases from J, leaving 10 bases between. There are 13 residues in the CDR3. Germline CDR1 and CDR2: ENHRY and SYGVKD. The CDR3 sequence is CAISEGYRYEQYF. DNA for the CDR3: TGTGCCATCAGTGAAGGGTATAGGTACGAGCAGTACTTC.

The chain uses TRBV27 and TRBJ2-7; weak D call: TRBD1 (6 bases). Germline V gene sequence: CDR1 MNHEY, CDR2 SMNVEV (reference sequence). V was trimmed by 0 bases and J by 6 bases, leaving 9 bases between them. This CDR3 spans 13 amino acids. As DNA, the CDR3 is TGTGCCAGCAGTTTATCGGACAGTTCCGAGCAGTACTTC. It specifies CASSLSDSSEQYF.

The table lists this clonotype with a count of one. V is TRBV6-2 or TRBV6-3 and J is TRBJ2-2; D uncertain. There are 14 residues in the CDR3. V lost 7 bases to trimming and J lost 5 bases, with 14 bases between them. CDR1 is MNHEY and CDR2 is SVGEGT in the germline V gene. The chain's CDR3 is CASNQARGTGELFF. For the CDR3, the DNA is TGTGCCAGCAACCAAGCCCGTGGAACCGGGGAGCTGTTTTTT.

The chain couples TRBV5-6 to TRBJ1-2, with TRBD1 as a possible D gene (5 bases). Germline V lookup: CDR1 SGHDT, CDR2 YYEEEE. This CDR3 has 13 amino acids. Trimming pared 1 base from V and 12 bases from J, leaving 16 bases between. This CDR3 is CASSLSLVGAHTF. CDR3 DNA sequence: TGTGCCAGCAGCTTGTCGCTGGTAGGGGCTCACACCTTC.

The genes are TRBV20-1 and TRBJ2-7; 11 nucleotides match TRBD1. The CDR3 consists of 16 residues. The ends lost 0 bases at V and 4 bases at J; junction bases unmatched: 8. Germline V gene sequence: CDR1 DFQATT, CDR2 SNEGSKA (reference sequence). The CDR3 sequence is CSARDGTGGPGYEQYF. The CDR3 nucleotides are TGCAGTGCTAGAGACGGGACAGGGGGTCCGGGGTACGAGCAGTACTTC.

The V call is TRBV20-1, the J call TRBJ1-2, with D perhaps TRBD1 (5 bases). Germline V gene data show CDR1 as DFQATT and CDR2 as SNEGSKA (reference sequence). This CDR3 contains 15 residues. The ends were cut back, 1 base at V and 5 bases at J, with 17 bases in the middle. The CDR3 DNA is TGCAGTGCTAGAGCCCCTGGCAGGGTAGAATATGGCTACACCTTC. Its translation: CSARAPGRVEYGYTF.

The genes are TRBV6-1 and TRBJ2-7; weak D call: TRBD1 (5 bases). The length of the CDR3 is 14 residues. Germline CDR1 MNHNS, CDR2 SASEGT. Trimming pared 4 bases from V and 4 bases from J, leaving 14 bases between. CDR3 residues: CASSVFAGPYEQYV. The CDR3 bases are TGTGCCAGCAGTGTTTTCGCAGGGCCGTACGAGCAGTACGTC.

This chain connects TRBV27 to TRBJ2-7; D is ambiguous. Trimming removed 5 bases at V and 4 bases at J, with 15 bases between. Germline CDR1 is MNHEY and CDR2 is SMNVEV (reference sequence). The CDR3 runs to 14 residues. CDR3 bases: TGTGCCAGCAGTCCATCGGCAGACCCGTACGAGCAGTACTTC. This encodes CASSPSADPYEQYF.